This T cell receptor beta chain is from a study of early T cells in non-severe SARS-CoV-2 infection (TCRdb year 2021). Broadly, across the study: Because TCR sequencing relied on bulk RNA taken from unsorted whole blood, pairing of alpha and beta chains was not possible.

Library preparation used 5' RACE. Sequencing took place on a NextSeq 500. In the TCR library protocol, unique molecular identifiers were attached to individual cDNA molecules to correct for PCR bias and sequencing error. Sequencing covered both TCR alpha and beta chains, and within each sample the abundances of alpha and beta sequences were tightly co-correlated. Per the original workflow: V gene, J gene and CDR3 annotation of TCR sequences was performed with Decombinator V4. TCRs were defined as expanded if a significant change between any two time points was detected under a Poisson model with p below 0.0001. TCR abundances were normalised to the total number of TCRs sequenced in each sample and reported as counts per million. TRAV1-2 paired with TRAJ12, TRAJ20 or TRAJ33 defined MAIT TCRs, while TRAV10 paired with TRAJ18 defined iNKT TCRs. VDJdb, accessed on 1 November 2021, was searched for TCRs annotated for CMV, EBV and SARS-CoV-2, and TCRs annotated for more than one antigen were excluded. TCRdb reprocessed the public reads (quality trimming at Q25 with fastp, clone calling with MiXCR) and kept in-frame beta chains. Identical CDR3 protein sequences are pooled into one entry, listed with their most common genes and DNA. Clone size and V and J calls follow TCRdb, not the original study. Here the sample has over 25,000 distinct CDR3 sequences; about 10% occur a single time. The top ten clones comprise 12% to 15% of the sample.

This was a case-control study nested in a cohort of healthcare workers in London, UK, who had nasopharyngeal swab PCR tests and blood samples taken every week. Healthcare workers were recruited during the week of the UK lockdown, between 23 and 31 March 2020, and followed weekly for up to 16 weeks. This clonotype was found many times. It lacks a known antigen. Base qualities are not recorded, but no much larger clone differs from it by a single base. Broader findings and caveats from the paper: VDJdb matching was skewed toward anti-spike CD8 responses, so virus-specific expansions were likely underestimated and private and CD4 specificities were missed.

Inclusive of the bounding cysteine and phenylalanine, the CDR3 is 16 residues long. CDR3 DNA is the only sequence kept; it has 48 bases, read in frame from the first base. The germline V gene (reference sequence) supplies CDR1 DFQATT and CDR2 SNEGSKA. V is pared back by 3 bases and J by 0 bases, with 16 bases lying between the germline termini. The sample was whole blood. The sequence joins TRBV20-1 to TRBJ2-3; the D gene is perhaps TRBD1 or TRBD2, as each covers 5 bases. This TCR was recovered from an adult who was a healthcare worker with PCR-confirmed SARS-CoV-2 infection or an uninfected control (not recorded which). The CDR3 region: CSARVPGQLSTDTQYF. The nucleotide sequence reads as follows: TGCAGTGCTAGGGTGCCGGGGCAACTTAGCACAGATACGCAGTATTTT.